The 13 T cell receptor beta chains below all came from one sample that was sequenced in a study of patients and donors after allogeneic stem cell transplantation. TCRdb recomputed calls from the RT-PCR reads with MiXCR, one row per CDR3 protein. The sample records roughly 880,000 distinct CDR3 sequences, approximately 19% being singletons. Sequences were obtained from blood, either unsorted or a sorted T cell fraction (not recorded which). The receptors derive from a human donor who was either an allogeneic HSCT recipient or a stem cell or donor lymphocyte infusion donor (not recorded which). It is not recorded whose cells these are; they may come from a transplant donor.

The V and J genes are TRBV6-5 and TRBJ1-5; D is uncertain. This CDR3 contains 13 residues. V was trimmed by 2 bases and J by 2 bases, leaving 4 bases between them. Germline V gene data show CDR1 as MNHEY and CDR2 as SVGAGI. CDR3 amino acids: CASSYNGNQPQHF. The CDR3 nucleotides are TGTGCCAGCAGTTACAATGGCAATCAGCCCCAGCATTTT.

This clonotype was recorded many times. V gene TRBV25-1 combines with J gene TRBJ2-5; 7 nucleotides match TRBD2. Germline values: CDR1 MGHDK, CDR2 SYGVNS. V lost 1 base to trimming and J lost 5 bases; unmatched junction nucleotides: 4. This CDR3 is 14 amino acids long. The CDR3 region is CASSEWGGVETQYF. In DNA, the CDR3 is TGTGCCAGCAGTGAATGGGGGGGTGTGGAGACCCAGTACTTC.

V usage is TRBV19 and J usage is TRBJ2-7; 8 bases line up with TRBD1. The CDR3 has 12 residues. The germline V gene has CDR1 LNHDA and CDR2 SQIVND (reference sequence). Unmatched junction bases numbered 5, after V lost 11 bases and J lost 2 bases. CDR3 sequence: CACRGPTYEQYF. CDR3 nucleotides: TGTGCCTGCAGGGGGCCAACCTACGAGCAGTACTTC.

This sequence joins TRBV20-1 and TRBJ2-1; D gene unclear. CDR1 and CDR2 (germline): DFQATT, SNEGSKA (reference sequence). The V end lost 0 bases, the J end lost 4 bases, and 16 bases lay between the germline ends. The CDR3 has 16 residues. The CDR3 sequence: CSARDLQPPTYNEQFF. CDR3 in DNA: TGCAGTGCTAGAGATCTGCAGCCACCCACTTACAATGAGCAGTTCTTC.

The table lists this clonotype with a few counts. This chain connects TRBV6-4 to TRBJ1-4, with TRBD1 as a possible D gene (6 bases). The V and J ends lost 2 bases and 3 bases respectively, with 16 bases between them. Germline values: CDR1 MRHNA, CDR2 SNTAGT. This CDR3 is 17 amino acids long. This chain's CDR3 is CASSDLPRGGSNEKLFF. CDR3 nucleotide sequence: TGTGCCAGCAGTGACCTCCCTCGGGGGGGCTCTAATGAAAAACTGTTTTTT.

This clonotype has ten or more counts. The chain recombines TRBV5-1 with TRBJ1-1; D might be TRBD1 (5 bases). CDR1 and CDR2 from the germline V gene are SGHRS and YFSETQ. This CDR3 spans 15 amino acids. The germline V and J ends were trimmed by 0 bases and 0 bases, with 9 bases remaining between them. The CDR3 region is CASSLVQGVNTEAFF. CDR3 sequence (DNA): TGCGCCAGCAGCTTGGTCCAGGGTGTGAACACTGAAGCTTTCTTT.

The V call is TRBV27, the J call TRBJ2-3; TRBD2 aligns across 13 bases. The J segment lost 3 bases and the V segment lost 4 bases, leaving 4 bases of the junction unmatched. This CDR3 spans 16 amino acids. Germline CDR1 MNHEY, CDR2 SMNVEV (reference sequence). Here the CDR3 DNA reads TGTGCCAGCAGTTGGGGGACTAGCGGGGCGACAGATACGCAGTATTTT. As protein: CASSWGTSGATDTQYF.

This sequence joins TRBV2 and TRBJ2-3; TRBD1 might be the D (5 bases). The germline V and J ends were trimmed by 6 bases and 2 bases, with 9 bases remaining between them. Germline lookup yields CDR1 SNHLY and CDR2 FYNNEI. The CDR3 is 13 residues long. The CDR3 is CASRDSATDTQYF. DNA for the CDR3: TGTGCCAGCAGAGACAGTGCCACAGATACGCAGTATTTT. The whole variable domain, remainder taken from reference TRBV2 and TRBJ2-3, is EPEVTQTPSHQVTQMGQEVILRCVPISNHLYFYWYRQILGQKVEFLVSFYNNEISEKSEIFDDQFSVERPDGSNFTLKIRSTKLEDSAMYFCASRDSATDTQYFGPGTRLTVL.

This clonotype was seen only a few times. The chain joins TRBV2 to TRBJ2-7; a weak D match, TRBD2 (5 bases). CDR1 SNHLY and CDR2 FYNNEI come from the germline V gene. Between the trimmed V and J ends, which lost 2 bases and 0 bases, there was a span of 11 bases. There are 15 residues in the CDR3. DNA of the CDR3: TGTGCCAGCAGTGAACGTTGGGCGGGCTCCTACGAGCAGTACTTC. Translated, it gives CASSERWAGSYEQYF.

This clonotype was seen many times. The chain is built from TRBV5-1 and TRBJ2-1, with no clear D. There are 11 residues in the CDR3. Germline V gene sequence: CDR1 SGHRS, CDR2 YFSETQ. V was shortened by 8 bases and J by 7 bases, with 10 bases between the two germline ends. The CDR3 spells CASIEENEQFF. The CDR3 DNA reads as TGCGCCAGTATCGAGGAGAATGAGCAGTTCTTC.

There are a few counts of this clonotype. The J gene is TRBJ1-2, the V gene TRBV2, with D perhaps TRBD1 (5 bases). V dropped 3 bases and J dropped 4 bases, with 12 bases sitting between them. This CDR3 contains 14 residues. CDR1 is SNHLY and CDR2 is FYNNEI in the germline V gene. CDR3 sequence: CASSEVGGGYGYTF. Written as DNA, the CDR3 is TGTGCCAGCAGTGAGGTTGGGGGAGGCTATGGCTACACCTTC.

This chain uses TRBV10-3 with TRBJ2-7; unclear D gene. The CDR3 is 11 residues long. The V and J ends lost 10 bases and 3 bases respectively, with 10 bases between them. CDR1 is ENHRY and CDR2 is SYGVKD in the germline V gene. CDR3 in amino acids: CATLARYEQYF. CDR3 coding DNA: TGTGCCACCCTCGCGCGCTACGAGCAGTACTTC.

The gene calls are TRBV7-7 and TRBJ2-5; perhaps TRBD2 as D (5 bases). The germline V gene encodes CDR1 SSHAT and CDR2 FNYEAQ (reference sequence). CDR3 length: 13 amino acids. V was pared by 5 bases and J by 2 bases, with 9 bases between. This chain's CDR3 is CASSTTRQETQYF. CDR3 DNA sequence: TGTGCCAGCAGCACAACTAGGCAAGAGACCCAGTACTTC. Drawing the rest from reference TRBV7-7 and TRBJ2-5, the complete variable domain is GAGVSQSPRYKVTKRGQDVTLRCDPISSHATLYWYQQALGQGPEFLTYFNYEAQPDKSGLPSDRFSAERPEGSISTLTIQRTEQRDSAMYRCASSTTRQETQYFGPGTRLLVL.